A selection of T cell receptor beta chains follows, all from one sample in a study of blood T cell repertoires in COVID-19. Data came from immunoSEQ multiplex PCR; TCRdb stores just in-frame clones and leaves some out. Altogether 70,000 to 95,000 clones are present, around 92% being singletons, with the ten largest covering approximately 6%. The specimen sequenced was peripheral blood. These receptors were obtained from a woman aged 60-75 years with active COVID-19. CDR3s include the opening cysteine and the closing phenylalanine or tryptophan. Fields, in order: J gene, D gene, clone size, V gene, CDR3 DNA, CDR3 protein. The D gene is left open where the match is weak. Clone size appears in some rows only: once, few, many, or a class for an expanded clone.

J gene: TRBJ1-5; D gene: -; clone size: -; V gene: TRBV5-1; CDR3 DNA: TGCGCCAGCAGCTTGGAAGGGGGGCCCCAGCATTTT; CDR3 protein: CASSLEGGPQHF
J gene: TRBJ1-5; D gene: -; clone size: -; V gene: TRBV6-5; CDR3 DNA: TGTGCCAGCAGTCCCGGACAGACTAGCAATCAGCCCCAGCATTTT; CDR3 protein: CASSPGQTSNQPQHF
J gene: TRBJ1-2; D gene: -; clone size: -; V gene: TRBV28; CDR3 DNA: TGTGCCAGCAGTTTTGTGGGGGGTACCGTGCTTAACTATGGCTACACCTTC; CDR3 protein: CASSFVGGTVLNYGYTF
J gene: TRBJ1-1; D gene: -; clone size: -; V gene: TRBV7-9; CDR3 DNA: TGTGCCAGCAGCCCGGGGGGGGGTTGGGGCACTGAAGCTTTCTTT; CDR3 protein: CASSPGGGWGTEAFF
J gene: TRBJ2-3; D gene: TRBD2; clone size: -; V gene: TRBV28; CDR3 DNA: TGTGCCAGCAGTGCCCGACTAGCGGGAAACACAGATACGCAGTATTTT; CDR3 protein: CASSARLAGNTDTQYF
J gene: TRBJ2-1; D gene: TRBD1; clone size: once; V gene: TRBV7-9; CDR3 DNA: TGTGCCAGCAGTCCCATGCCGGGACAGGCTTTCCTCTTC; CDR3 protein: CASSPMPGQAFLF
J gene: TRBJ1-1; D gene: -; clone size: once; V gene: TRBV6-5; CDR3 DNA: TGTGCCAGCAGTTACTCATGGGGGGAGAACACTGAAGCTTTCTTT; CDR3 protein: CASSYSWGENTEAFF
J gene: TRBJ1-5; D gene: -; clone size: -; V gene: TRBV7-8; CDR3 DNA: TGTGCCAGCAGCTTAGGACAGGGCAATCAGCCCCAGCATTTT; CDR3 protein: CASSLGQGNQPQHF
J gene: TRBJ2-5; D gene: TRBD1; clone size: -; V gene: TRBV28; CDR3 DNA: TGTGCCAGCAGTAGGGACAGGGTCCAAGAGACCCAGTACTTC; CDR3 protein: CASSRDRVQETQYF
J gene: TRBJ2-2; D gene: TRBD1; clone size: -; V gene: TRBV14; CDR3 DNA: TGTGCCAGCAGCCATCGGATGGGACAGGGTGGCAACACCGGGGAGCTGTTTTTT; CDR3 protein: CASSHRMGQGGNTGELFF
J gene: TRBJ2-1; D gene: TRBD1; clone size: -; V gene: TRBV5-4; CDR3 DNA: TGTGCCAGCAGCGCCCGGGACAGGGTGGTCTATGAGCAGTTCTTC; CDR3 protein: CASSARDRVVYEQFF
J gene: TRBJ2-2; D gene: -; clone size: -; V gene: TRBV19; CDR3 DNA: TGTGCCAGTACTACAGGGATCACCGGGGAGCTGTTTTTT; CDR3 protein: CASTTGITGELFF
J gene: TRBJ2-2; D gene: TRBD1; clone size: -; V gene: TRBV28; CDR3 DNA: TGTGCCAGCAGTTTATGGAGGACAGGGGACACCGGGGAGCTGTTTTTT; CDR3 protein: CASSLWRTGDTGELFF
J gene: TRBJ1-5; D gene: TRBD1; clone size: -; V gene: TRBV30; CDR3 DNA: TGTGCCTGGAGGGGCAGGGGGAATCAGCCCCAGCATTTT; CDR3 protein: CAWRGRGNQPQHF
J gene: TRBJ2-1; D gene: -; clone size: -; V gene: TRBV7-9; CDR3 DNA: TGTGCCAGCAGCTTAGTCAGCGGGCCAGGGTGGAATGAGCAGTTCTTC; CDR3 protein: CASSLVSGPGWNEQFF
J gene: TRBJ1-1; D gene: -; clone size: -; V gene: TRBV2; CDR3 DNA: TGTGCCAGCAGTGACAGCCTAGGGAACACTGAAGCTTTCTTT; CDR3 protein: CASSDSLGNTEAFF
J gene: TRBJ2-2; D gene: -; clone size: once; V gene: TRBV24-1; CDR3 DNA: TGTGCCACCAGTGATTTGCAGAACACCGGGGAGCTGTTTTTT; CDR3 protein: CATSDLQNTGELFF
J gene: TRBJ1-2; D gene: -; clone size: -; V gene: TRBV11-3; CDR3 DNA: TGTGCCAGCAGCCCACAGGGAGACTATGGCTACACCTTT; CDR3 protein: CASSPQGDYGYTF
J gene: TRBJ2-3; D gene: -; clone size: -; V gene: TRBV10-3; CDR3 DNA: TGTGCCATCAGTGCTAATACAGATACGCAGTATTTT; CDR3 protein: CAISANTDTQYF
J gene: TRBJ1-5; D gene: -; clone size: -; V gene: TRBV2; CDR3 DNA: TGTGCCAGCAGTGACGGGACTCCAGTAGGCAATCAGCCCCAGCATTTT; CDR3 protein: CASSDGTPVGNQPQHF
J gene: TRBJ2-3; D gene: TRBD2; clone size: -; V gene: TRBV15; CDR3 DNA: TGTGCCACCAGCAGAGATCCGACTAGCGGGAGTAGGGGCACAGATACGCAGTATTTT; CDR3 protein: CATSRDPTSGSRGTDTQYF
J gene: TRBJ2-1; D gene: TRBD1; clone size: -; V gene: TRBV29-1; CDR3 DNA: TGCAGCGGAAAGACAGGGGGCACCTACAATGAGCAGTTCTTC; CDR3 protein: CSGKTGGTYNEQFF
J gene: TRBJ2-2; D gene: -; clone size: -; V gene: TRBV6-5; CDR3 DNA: TGTGCCAGCACAGATAGCGCGCGGTATCCCGGGGAGCTGTTTTTT; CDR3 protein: CASTDSARYPGELFF
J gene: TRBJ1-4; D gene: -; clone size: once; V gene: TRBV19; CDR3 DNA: TGTGCCAGTAGTATCCAGGGGGAAAAACTGTTTTTT; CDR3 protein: CASSIQGEKLFF
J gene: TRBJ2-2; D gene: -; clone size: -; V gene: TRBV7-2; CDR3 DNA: TGTGCCAGCAGCTTAGTCTCAGGGGAAGGAAGCGGGGAGCTGTTTTTT; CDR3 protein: CASSLVSGEGSGELFF
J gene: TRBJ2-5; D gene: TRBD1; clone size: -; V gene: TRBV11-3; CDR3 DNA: TGTGCCAGCAGCCCTGGACAGGTAAAGGAGACCCAGTACTTC; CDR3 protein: CASSPGQVKETQYF
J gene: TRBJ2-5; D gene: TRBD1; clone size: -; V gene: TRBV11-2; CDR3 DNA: TGTGCCAGCAGCCCGCGGGACAGGGTGGGAGAGACCCAGTACTTC; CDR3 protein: CASSPRDRVGETQYF
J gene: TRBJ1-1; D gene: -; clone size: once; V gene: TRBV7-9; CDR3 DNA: TGTGCCAGCAGCTACCTGGAGACTGAAGCTTTCTTT; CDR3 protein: CASSYLETEAFF
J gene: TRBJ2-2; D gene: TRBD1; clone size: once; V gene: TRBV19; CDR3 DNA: TGTGCCAGTAGCCGACAGGGGGTCGACACCGGGGAGCTGTTTTTT; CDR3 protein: CASSRQGVDTGELFF
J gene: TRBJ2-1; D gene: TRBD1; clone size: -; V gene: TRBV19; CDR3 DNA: TGTGCCAGTAGTATGGGACAGGGGCCCTACAATGAGCAGTTCTTC; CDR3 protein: CASSMGQGPYNEQFF
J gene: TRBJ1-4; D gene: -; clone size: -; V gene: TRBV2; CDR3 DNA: TGTGCCAGCAACGAACGGGTGGTAGGCGAAAAACTGTTTTTT; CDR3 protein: CASNERVVGEKLFF
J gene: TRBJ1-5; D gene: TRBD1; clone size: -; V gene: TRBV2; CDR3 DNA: TGTGCCAGCAGTGAGTCGGGACAGAACAATCAGCCCCAGCATTTT; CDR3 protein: CASSESGQNNQPQHF
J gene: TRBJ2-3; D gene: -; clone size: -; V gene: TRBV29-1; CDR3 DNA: TGCAGCGTTCAAGATTTGGGAGGAGAACCCGGAATCTCAGATACGCAGTATTTT; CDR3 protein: CSVQDLGGEPGISDTQYF
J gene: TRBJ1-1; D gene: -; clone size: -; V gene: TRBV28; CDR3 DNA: TGTGCCAGCAGCTGGACAGTGTCAACTGAAGCTTTCTTT; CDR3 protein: CASSWTVSTEAFF
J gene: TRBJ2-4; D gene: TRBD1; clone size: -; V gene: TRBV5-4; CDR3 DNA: TGTGCCAGCAGCTTGCTATTACAGGGGGCTGGGAACATTCAGTACTTC; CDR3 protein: CASSLLLQGAGNIQYF
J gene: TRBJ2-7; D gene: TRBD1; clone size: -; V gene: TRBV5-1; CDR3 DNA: TGCGCCAGCAGCACGGGACAGGTGGGCTACGAGCAGTACTTC; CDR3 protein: CASSTGQVGYEQYF
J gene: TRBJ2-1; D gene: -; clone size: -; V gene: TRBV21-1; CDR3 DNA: TGTGCCAGCAGCAAAGCGGGAGGGTACAATGAGCAGTTCTTC; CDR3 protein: CASSKAGGYNEQFF
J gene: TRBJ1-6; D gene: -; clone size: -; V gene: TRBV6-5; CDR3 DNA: TGTGCCAGCAGTTACCGGACAGCGGATTCACCCCTCCACTTT; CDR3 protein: CASSYRTADSPLHF
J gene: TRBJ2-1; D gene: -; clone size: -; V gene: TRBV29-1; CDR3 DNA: TGCAGCGTTGATCCTGGACAGTACGGTGAGCAGTTCTTC; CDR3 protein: CSVDPGQYGEQFF
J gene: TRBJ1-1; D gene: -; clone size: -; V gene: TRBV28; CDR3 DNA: TGTGCCAGCAGTTTTCGGGGAGTAGGCACTGAAGCTTTCTTT; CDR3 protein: CASSFRGVGTEAFF
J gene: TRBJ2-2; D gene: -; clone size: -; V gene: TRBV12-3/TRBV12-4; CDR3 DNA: TGTGCCAGCAGTCTGACAGAGACCGGGGAGCTGTTTTTT; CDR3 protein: CASSLTETGELFF
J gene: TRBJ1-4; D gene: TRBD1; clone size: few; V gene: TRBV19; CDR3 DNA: TGTGCCAGTCCGGGACAGGGGGCAACTAATGAAAAACTGTTTTTT; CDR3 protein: CASPGQGATNEKLFF
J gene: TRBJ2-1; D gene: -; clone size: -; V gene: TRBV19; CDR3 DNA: TGTGCCAGTAGGCGAACAGGTTTGAGCTCCTACAATGAGCAGTTCTTC; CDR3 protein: CASRRTGLSSYNEQFF
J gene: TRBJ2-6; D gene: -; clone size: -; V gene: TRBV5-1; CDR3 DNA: TGCGCCAGCAGCTTGTGGGACCCGGGACACCCCTCTGGGGCCAACGTCCTGACTTTC; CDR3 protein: CASSLWDPGHPSGANVLTF
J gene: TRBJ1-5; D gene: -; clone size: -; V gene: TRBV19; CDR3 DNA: TGTGCCAGTAGTATAGTTGGACAGCGATTTTTAAGTGGGGCCCAGCATTTT; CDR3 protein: CASSIVGQRFLSGAQHF
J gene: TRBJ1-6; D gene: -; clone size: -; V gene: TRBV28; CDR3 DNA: TGTGCCAGCAGTTTGGACCAAGGGAGGACACCCCTCCACTTT; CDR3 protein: CASSLDQGRTPLHF